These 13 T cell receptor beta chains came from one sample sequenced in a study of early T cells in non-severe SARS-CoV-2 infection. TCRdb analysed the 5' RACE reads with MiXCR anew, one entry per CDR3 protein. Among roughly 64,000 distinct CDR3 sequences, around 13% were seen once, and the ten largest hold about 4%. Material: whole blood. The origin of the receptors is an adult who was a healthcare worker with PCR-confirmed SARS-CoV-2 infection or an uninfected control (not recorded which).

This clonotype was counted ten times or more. The CDR3 sequence: CASSAGYMNTEAFF. CDR3 DNA sequence: TGTGCCAGCAGTGCGGGATACATGAACACTGAAGCTTTCTTT. The chain is built from TRBV6-1 and TRBJ1-1; no firm D call. V lost 4 bases and J 0 bases, leaving 9 bases between the germline ends. The CDR3 is 14 amino acids. The V gene's germline CDR1 is MNHNS and CDR2 SASEGT.

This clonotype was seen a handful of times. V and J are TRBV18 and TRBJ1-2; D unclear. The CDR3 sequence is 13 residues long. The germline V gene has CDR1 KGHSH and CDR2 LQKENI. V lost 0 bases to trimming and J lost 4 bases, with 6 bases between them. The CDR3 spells CASSPPEIYGYTF. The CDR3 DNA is TGTGCCAGCTCACCACCGGAGATCTATGGCTACACCTTC. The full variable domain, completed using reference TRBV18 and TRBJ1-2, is NAGVMQNPRHLVRRRGQEARLRCSPMKGHSHVYWYRQLPEEGLKFMVYLQKENIIDESGMPKERFSAEFPKEGPSILRIQQVVRGDSAAYFCASSPPEIYGYTFGSGTRLTVV.

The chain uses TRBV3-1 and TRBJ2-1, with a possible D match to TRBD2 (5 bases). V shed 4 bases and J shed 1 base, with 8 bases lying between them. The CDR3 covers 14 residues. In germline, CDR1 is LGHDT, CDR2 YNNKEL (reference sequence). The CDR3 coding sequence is TGTGCCAGCAGCCGAGGGATTTCCTACAATGAGCAGTTCTTC. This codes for CASSRGISYNEQFF.

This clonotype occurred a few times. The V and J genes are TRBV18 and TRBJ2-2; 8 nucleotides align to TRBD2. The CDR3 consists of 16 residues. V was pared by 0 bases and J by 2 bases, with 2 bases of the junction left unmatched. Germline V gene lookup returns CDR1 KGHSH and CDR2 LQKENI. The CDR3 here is CASSPPGLENTGELFF. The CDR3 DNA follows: TGTGCCAGCTCACCACCGGGACTAGAAAACACCGGGGAGCTGTTTTTT.

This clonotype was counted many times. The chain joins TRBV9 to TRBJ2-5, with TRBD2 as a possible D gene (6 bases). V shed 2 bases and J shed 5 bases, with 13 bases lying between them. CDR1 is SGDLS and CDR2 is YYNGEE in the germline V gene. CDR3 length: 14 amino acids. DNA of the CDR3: TGTGCCAGCAGCGTTGAATTGGCGGGGGAGACCCAGTACTTC. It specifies CASSVELAGETQYF.

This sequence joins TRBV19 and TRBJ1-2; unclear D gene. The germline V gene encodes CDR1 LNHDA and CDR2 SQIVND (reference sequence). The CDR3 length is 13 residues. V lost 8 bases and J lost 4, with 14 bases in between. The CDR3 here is CASAQQGIYGYTF. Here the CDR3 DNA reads TGTGCCAGTGCCCAGCAAGGGATCTATGGCTACACCTTC.

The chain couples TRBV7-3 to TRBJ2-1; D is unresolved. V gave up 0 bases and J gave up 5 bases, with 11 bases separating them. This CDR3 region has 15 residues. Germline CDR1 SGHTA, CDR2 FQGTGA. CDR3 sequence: CASSLTDELDNEQFF. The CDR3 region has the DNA TGTGCCAGCAGCTTAACGGATGAGTTGGACAATGAGCAGTTCTTC. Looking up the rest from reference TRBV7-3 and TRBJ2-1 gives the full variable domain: GAGVSQTPSNKVTEKGKYVELRCDPISGHTALYWYRQSLGQGPEFLIYFQGTGAADDSGLPNDRFFAVRPEGSVSTLKIQRTERGDSAVYLCASSLTDELDNEQFFGPGTRLTVL.

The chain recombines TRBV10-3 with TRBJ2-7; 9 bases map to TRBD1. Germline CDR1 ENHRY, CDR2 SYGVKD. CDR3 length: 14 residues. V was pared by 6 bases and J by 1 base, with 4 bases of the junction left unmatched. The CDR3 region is CAISWTGDSYEQYF. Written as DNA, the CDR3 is TGTGCCATCAGCTGGACAGGGGATTCCTACGAGCAGTACTTC.

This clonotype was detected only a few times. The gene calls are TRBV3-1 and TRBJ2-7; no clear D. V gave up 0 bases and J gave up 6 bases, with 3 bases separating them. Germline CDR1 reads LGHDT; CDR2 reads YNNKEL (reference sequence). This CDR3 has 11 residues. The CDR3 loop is CASSQDREQYF. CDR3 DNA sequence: TGTGCCAGCAGCCAAGATCGCGAGCAGTACTTC.

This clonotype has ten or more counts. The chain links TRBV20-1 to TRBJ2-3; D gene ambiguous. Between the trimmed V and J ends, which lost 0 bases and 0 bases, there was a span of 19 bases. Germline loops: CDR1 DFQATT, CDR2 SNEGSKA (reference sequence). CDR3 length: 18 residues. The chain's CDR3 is CSARDHKGLAASTDTQYF. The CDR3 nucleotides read TGCAGTGCTAGAGATCATAAGGGCCTGGCGGCCAGCACAGATACGCAGTATTTT.

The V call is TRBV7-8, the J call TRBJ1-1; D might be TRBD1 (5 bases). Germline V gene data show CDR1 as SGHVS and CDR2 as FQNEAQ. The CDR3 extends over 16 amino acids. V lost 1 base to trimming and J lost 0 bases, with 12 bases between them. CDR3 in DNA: TGTGCCAGCAGCTTAGGTCAGGGCCGCATGAACACTGAAGCTTTCTTT. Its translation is CASSLGQGRMNTEAFF. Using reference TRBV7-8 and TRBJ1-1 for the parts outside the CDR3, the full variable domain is GAGVSQSPRYKVAKRGQDVALRCDPISGHVSLFWYQQALGQGPEFLTYFQNEAQLDKSGLPSDRFFAERPEGSVSTLKIQRTQQEDSAVYLCASSLGQGRMNTEAFFGQGTRLTVV.

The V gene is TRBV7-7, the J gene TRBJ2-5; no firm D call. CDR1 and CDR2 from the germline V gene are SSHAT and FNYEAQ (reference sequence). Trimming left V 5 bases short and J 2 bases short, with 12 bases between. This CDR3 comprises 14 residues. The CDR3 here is CASSPTGSQETQYF. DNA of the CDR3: TGTGCCAGCAGCCCCACCGGGTCTCAAGAGACCCAGTACTTC. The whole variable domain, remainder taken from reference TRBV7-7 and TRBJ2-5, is GAGVSQSPRYKVTKRGQDVTLRCDPISSHATLYWYQQALGQGPEFLTYFNYEAQPDKSGLPSDRFSAERPEGSISTLTIQRTEQRDSAMYRCASSPTGSQETQYFGPGTRLLVL.

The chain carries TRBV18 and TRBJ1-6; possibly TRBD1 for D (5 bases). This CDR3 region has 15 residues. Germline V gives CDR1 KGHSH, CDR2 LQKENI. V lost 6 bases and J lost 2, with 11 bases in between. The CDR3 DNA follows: TGTGCCAGCTCGCCGGGGACCACCTATAATTCACCCCTCCACTTT. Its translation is CASSPGTTYNSPLHF.